The 30 T cell receptor beta chains listed next were all sequenced from one sample in a study of technical replicates of blood from a handful of donors. Assay: immunoSEQ multiplex PCR; the TCRdb copy retains only in-frame clones and omits some. Of around 89,000 clones listed, about 94% were seen once; the top ten hold roughly 0.24%. The specimen was T cells isolated from PBMCs. All receptors derive from a human donor in good health.

The V gene is TRBV13, the J gene TRBJ2-3, with TRBD2 matching over 11 bases. In germline, CDR1 is PRHDT, CDR2 FYEKMQ (reference sequence). J was trimmed by 2 bases and V by 5 bases; bases with no gene match: 9. The CDR3 totals 17 residues. The CDR3 DNA reads as TGTGCCAGCAGCGCGAGAATAGCGGGAGGGTCCACAGATACGCAGTATTTT. It specifies CASSARIAGGSTDTQYF. The full variable domain, completed using reference TRBV13 and TRBJ2-3, is AAGVIQSPRHLIKEKRETATLKCYPIPRHDTVYWYQQGPGQDPQFLISFYEKMQSDKGSIPDRFSAQQFSDYHSELNMSSLELGDSALYFCASSARIAGGSTDTQYFGPGTRLTVL.

The J gene is TRBJ2-1, the V gene TRBV27, with 7 bases that match TRBD2. V was pared by 7 bases and J by 7 bases, with 7 bases of the junction left unmatched. The CDR3 spans 13 residues. Germline V lookup: CDR1 MNHEY, CDR2 SMNVEV (reference sequence). CDR3 nucleotides: TGTGCCAGCACCGGGGAGGGTTTAAATGAGCAGTTCTTC. This gives the protein CASTGEGLNEQFF.

The chain carries TRBV19 and TRBJ2-5; TRBD2 might be the D (5 bases). The CDR3 runs 14 residues. Germline assignment: CDR1 LNHDA and CDR2 SQIVND (reference sequence). V lost 8 bases to trimming and J lost 2 bases, with 15 bases between them. The DNA for the CDR3 is TGTGCCAGTTCCCCCGGTAGCGCTCAAGAGACCCAGTACTTC. Its protein product is CASSPGSAQETQYF. Supplemented by reference TRBV19 and TRBJ2-5, the full variable domain reads DGGITQSPKYLFRKEGQNVTLSCEQNLNHDAMYWYRQDPGQGLRLIYYSQIVNDFQKGDIAEGYSVSREKKESFPLTVTSAQKNPTAFYLCASSPGSAQETQYFGPGTRLLVL.

The V gene is TRBV15, the J gene TRBJ1-2; D might be TRBD1 (6 bases). With 3 bases removed from V and 7 bases from J, the gap between germline ends came to 21 bases. Germline V gene sequence: CDR1 LNHNV, CDR2 YYDKDF (reference sequence). This CDR3 comprises 16 residues. The CDR3 sequence is CATSSKLFAGAFGYTF. For the CDR3, the DNA is TGTGCCACCAGCAGTAAATTATTCGCAGGGGCTTTTGGCTACACCTTC.

In its sample, this clone was seen a few times. The chain couples TRBV7-8 to TRBJ2-5; 8 nucleotides align to TRBD1. Trimming took 2 bases from V and 4 from J; bases not matched to a gene: 6. The CDR3 totals 15 residues. Germline assignment: CDR1 SGHVS and CDR2 FQNEAQ. The CDR3 loop is CASSLRQGSRETQYF. The CDR3 DNA follows: TGTGCCAGCAGCTTAAGACAGGGGAGTCGAGAGACCCAGTACTTC.

This chain joins TRBV6-6 and TRBJ1-3, with D perhaps matching TRBD1 (6 bases). Trimming stripped 6 bases from V and 5 bases from J, with 8 bases between. From germline, CDR1 is MNHNY and CDR2 SVGAGI (reference sequence). This CDR3 spans 12 amino acids. The CDR3 protein is CASRWDRNTIYF. The CDR3 DNA reads TGTGCCAGCAGATGGGACAGAAACACCATATATTTT.

This chain links TRBV10-3 with TRBJ1-3; no reliable D call. This CDR3 has 13 amino acids. V was shortened by 6 bases and J by 0 bases, with 6 bases between the two germline ends. Germline-derived CDR1 and CDR2 are ENHRY and SYGVKD. This chain's CDR3 is CAISPSSGNTIYF. The DNA of the CDR3 is TGTGCCATCAGCCCTAGCTCTGGAAACACCATATATTTT.

The chain combines TRBV2 with TRBJ1-1; TRBD1 might be the D (5 bases). The germline V and J ends were trimmed by 4 bases and 7 bases, with 10 bases remaining between them. The CDR3 extends over 12 amino acids. The germline V gene has CDR1 SNHLY and CDR2 FYNNEI. The CDR3 reads CASSARDGEAFF. The DNA for the CDR3 is TGTGCCAGCAGTGCGCGGGACGGTGAAGCTTTCTTT. The full variable domain, rest sourced from reference TRBV2 and TRBJ1-1, is EPEVTQTPSHQVTQMGQEVILRCVPISNHLYFYWYRQILGQKVEFLVSFYNNEISEKSEIFDDQFSVERPDGSNFTLKIRSTKLEDSAMYFCASSARDGEAFFGQGTRLTVV.

The rearrangement links TRBV29-1 to TRBJ2-4, with TRBD1 matching 11 bases. Unmatched junction bases numbered 11, after V lost 2 bases and J lost 8 bases. There are 16 residues in the CDR3. The germline V gene encodes CDR1 SQVTM and CDR2 ANQGSEA. As DNA, the CDR3 is TGCAGCGTTGAATCCTCCGGGACAGGGGGGTGGGACATTCAGTACTTC. Amino acids: CSVESSGTGGWDIQYF.

J is TRBJ2-3 and V is TRBV2; 12 nucleotides align to TRBD2. V was pared by 4 bases and J by 2 bases, with 10 bases of the junction left unmatched. Germline CDR1 is SNHLY and CDR2 is FYNNEI. The length of the CDR3 is 18 residues. The CDR3 reads CASSVGLAGGRDTDTQYF. In DNA form, the CDR3 reads TGTGCCAGCAGTGTGGGGCTAGCGGGGGGGCGAGACACAGATACGCAGTATTTT.

The V and J genes are TRBV6-5 and TRBJ2-1; TRBD2 matches 7 bases. The V gene's germline CDR1 is MNHEY and CDR2 SVGAGI. This CDR3 is built from 15 residues. Trimming at V came to 7 bases and at J to 3 bases, leaving 9 bases not matched to a gene. The CDR3, as DNA: TGTGCCAGCACGCGCCCCGGGACTAACTACAATGAGCAGTTCTTC. Translation gives CASTRPGTNYNEQFF.

The chain links TRBV11-1 to TRBJ2-1; 11 nucleotides agree with TRBD1. This CDR3 spans 16 amino acids. The germline gives CDR1 SGHAT, CDR2 FQDESV (reference sequence). J was trimmed by 8 bases and V by 5 bases; bases with no gene match: 11. The chain's CDR3 is CASSTYGTGGLYEQFF. CDR3 in DNA: TGTGCCAGCAGCACATACGGGACAGGGGGGTTGTATGAGCAGTTCTTC.

The chain carries TRBV29-1 and TRBJ1-1; 10 nucleotides match TRBD1. V gave up 7 bases and J gave up 3 bases; unmatched junction bases: 5. Per the germline V gene, CDR1 is SQVTM and CDR2 is ANQGSEA. The CDR3 covers 13 residues. The CDR3 spells CSARDRGDTEAFF. CDR3 sequence (DNA): TGCAGCGCCCGGGACAGGGGTGACACTGAAGCTTTCTTT. Filled out from reference TRBV29-1 and TRBJ1-1, the complete variable domain reads SAVISQKPSRDICQRGTSLTIQCQVDSQVTMMFWYRQQPGQSLTLIATANQGSEATYESGFVIDKFPISRPNLTFSTLTVSNMSPEDSSIYLCSARDRGDTEAFFGQGTRLTVV.

V usage is TRBV12-5 and J usage is TRBJ1-2; D remains ambiguous. The CDR3 is made up of 15 amino acids. Trimming left V 7 bases short and J 1 base short, with 16 bases between. Germline CDR1 and CDR2: LGHNT and FRNRAP. This CDR3 is CASALPRVGNYGYTF. The CDR3 region has the DNA TGTGCTAGTGCCCTACCCCGGGTCGGTAACTATGGCTACACCTTC. The full variable domain, its missing parts supplied by reference TRBV12-5 and TRBJ1-2, is DARVTQTPRHKVTEMGQEVTMRCQPILGHNTVFWYRQTMMQGLELLAYFRNRAPLDDSGMPKDRFSAEMPDATLATLKIQPSEPRDSAVYFCASALPRVGNYGYTFGSGTRLTVV.

This clone has just one count. The chain is built from TRBV28 and TRBJ2-7; D is ambiguous. Germline CDR1 MDHEN, CDR2 SYDVKM. V was trimmed by 5 bases and J by 2 bases, leaving 10 bases between them. The CDR3 totals 13 residues. The CDR3 DNA reads TGTGCCAGCAGTCCCGACATGACCTACGAGCAGTACTTC. It encodes CASSPDMTYEQYF. The full variable domain, with the rest looked up from reference TRBV28 and TRBJ2-7, is DVKVTQSSRYLVKRTGEKVFLECVQDMDHENMFWYRQDPGLGLRLIYFSYDVKMKEKGDIPEGYSVSREKKERFSLILESASTNQTSMYLCASSPDMTYEQYFGPGTRLTVT.

The rearrangement joins TRBV14 to TRBJ1-3, with 9 bases aligning to TRBD1. The trim removed 4 bases at V and 7 bases at J, leaving 8 bases unmatched. Per the germline V gene, CDR1 is SGHDN and CDR2 is FVKESK. The CDR3 totals 15 residues. CDR3 loop: CASSRVGTGMNTIYF. The CDR3 DNA follows: TGTGCCAGCAGCCGAGTTGGGACAGGGATGAACACCATATATTTT.

The genes are TRBV29-1 and TRBJ2-3; 13 nucleotides agree with TRBD2. The V and J ends lost 7 bases and 2 bases, in that order; junction bases with no gene match: 3. CDR3 length: 14 residues. Germline V gene lookup returns CDR1 SQVTM and CDR2 ANQGSEA. CDR3 DNA sequence: TGCAGCGCCGGGACTAGCGGGATCACAGATACGCAGTATTTT. Its translation: CSAGTSGITDTQYF.

This CDR3 reads CASSRGGYGTDTQYF. CDR3 in DNA: TGTGCCAGCAGCCGGGGGGGGTACGGCACAGATACGCAGTATTTT. The rearrangement links TRBV7-7 to TRBJ2-3; 8 positions agree with TRBD2. This CDR3 is built from 15 residues. Trimming took 5 bases from V and 1 from J; bases not matched to a gene: 5. Germline V gives CDR1 SSHAT, CDR2 FNYEAQ (reference sequence).

The V call is TRBV4-1, the J call TRBJ2-7; 9 bases agree with TRBD2. The germline CDR1 and CDR2 sequences are MGHRA and YSYEKL. Trimming cost V 4 bases and J 4 bases; bases outside gene matches: 2. The CDR3 covers 13 residues. CDR3 amino acids: CASSPLAGYEQYF. The CDR3 DNA sequence: TGCGCCAGCAGCCCCCTAGCGGGATACGAGCAGTACTTC.

The chain uses TRBV6-1 and TRBJ2-7; possible D gene TRBD1, 5 bases. Trimming pared 8 bases from V and 4 bases from J, leaving 12 bases between. The CDR3 loop spans 12 amino acids. Germline V gene lookup returns CDR1 MNHNS and CDR2 SASEGT. DNA of the CDR3: TGTGCCAGCGGTGCAGGGTGGTACGAGCAGTACTTC. It is translated as CASGAGWYEQYF.

The chain uses TRBV4-1 and TRBJ2-1; 11 bases map to TRBD1. Germline values: CDR1 MGHRA, CDR2 YSYEKL. The CDR3 is made up of 16 amino acids. The V segment lost 4 bases and the J segment 10 bases; nucleotides outside the gene matches: 12. The CDR3, as DNA: TGCGCCAGCAGCCGATTCCGGGACAGGGGGGTTAGGGAGCAGTTCTTC. Translation: CASSRFRDRGVREQFF.

This chain uses TRBV6-1 with TRBJ2-7; D not certain. This CDR3 region has 13 residues. V lost 2 bases and J lost 3, with 8 bases in between. The germline V gene encodes CDR1 MNHNS and CDR2 SASEGT. The CDR3 DNA follows: TGTGCCAGCAGTGAAATACAGAACTACGAGCAGTACTTC. Translating it yields CASSEIQNYEQYF.

The chain uses TRBV5-6 and TRBJ2-1; D is perhaps TRBD2 (5 bases). Germline CDR1 reads SGHDT; CDR2 reads YYEEEE. V lost 0 bases, J lost 6 bases, and 10 bases lay in between. The length of the CDR3 is 14 residues. Here the CDR3 DNA reads TGTGCCAGCAGCTTGGATGGAGGCCCCAATGAGCAGTTCTTC. Its translation is CASSLDGGPNEQFF.

This chain joins TRBV5-1 and TRBJ2-1; TRBD2 agrees at 11 bases. V dropped 0 bases and J dropped 5; count of bases not matched to a gene: 10. This CDR3 contains 18 residues. CDR1 SGHRS and CDR2 YFSETQ come from the germline V gene. The CDR3 nucleotides are TGCGCCAGCAGCTTGGTTGCCTTTTCGGGACTAGCGGACAATGAGCAGTTCTTC. Translated, it gives CASSLVAFSGLADNEQFF.

The chain joins TRBV18 to TRBJ1-5; D gene unclear. Trimming took off 6 bases at V and 0 bases at J, with 12 bases between the two ends. CDR1 and CDR2 from the germline V gene are KGHSH and LQKENI. This CDR3 is 15 amino acids long. Here the CDR3 reads CASSPLESSNQPQHF. Written as DNA, the CDR3 is TGTGCCAGCTCCCCGCTTGAGAGTAGCAATCAGCCCCAGCATTTT.

V and J are TRBV11-3 and TRBJ2-2; TRBD2 matches at 7 bases. CDR3 length equals 14 residues. CDR1 is SGHNT and CDR2 is YENEEA in the germline V gene. V was pared by 5 bases and J by 6 bases, with 6 bases of the junction left unmatched. The CDR3 nucleotides are TGTGCCAGCAGCCCTCGACTAGCCCCCGGGGAGCTGTTTTTT. Its translation: CASSPRLAPGELFF. Variable domain in full (rest from reference TRBV11-3 and TRBJ2-2): EAGVVQSPRYKIIEKKQPVAFWCNPISGHNTLYWYLQNLGQGPELLIRYENEEAVDDSQLPKDRFSAERLKGVDSTLKIQPAELGDSAVYLCASSPRLAPGELFFGEGSRLTVL.

V and J are TRBV11-3 and TRBJ2-3; D is perhaps TRBD2 (5 bases). Germline loops: CDR1 SGHNT, CDR2 YENEEA. Trimming took off 8 bases at V and 0 bases at J, with 12 bases between the two ends. CDR3 length equals 14 residues. CDR3: CASSRLASTDTQYF. The CDR3 coding sequence is TGTGCCAGCTCGCGGCTAGCCAGCACAGATACGCAGTATTTT.

This clone was counted once. The V call is TRBV30, the J call TRBJ1-1; perhaps TRBD1 as D (6 bases). The CDR3 has 13 residues. Germline V gene lookup returns CDR1 GTSNPN and CDR2 SVGIG (reference sequence). V was shortened by 1 base and J by 1 base, with 7 bases between the two germline ends. CDR3 protein: CAWSEQGNTEAFF. Here the CDR3 DNA reads TGTGCCTGGAGTGAACAGGGGAACACTGAAGCTTTCTTT. The whole variable domain, remainder taken from reference TRBV30 and TRBJ1-1, is SQTIHQWPATLVQPVGSPLSLECTVEGTSNPNLYWYRQAAGRGLQLLFYSVGIGQISSEVPQNLSASRPQDRQFILSSKKLLLSDSGFYLCAWSEQGNTEAFFGQGTRLTVV.

The chain links TRBV7-9 to TRBJ1-5, with D possibly TRBD1 on 5 matching bases. Between the trimmed V and J ends, which lost 3 bases and 12 bases, there was a span of 15 bases. Germline CDR1 reads SEHNR; CDR2 reads FQNEAQ (reference sequence). The CDR3 is 13 amino acids. The CDR3 region is CASSFELAGLQHF. CDR3 sequence (DNA): TGTGCCAGCAGCTTTGAGTTGGCAGGGCTCCAGCATTTT.

The chain joins TRBV5-6 to TRBJ2-4; tentatively, D is TRBD2 (6 bases). The V end lost 4 bases, the J end lost 0 bases, and 17 bases lay between the germline ends. Germline V lookup: CDR1 SGHDT, CDR2 YYEEEE. The CDR3 sequence is 17 residues long. The chain's CDR3 is CASSPVGGTLAKNIQYF. Here the CDR3 DNA reads TGTGCCAGCAGCCCAGTTGGAGGGACCCTAGCCAAAAACATTCAGTACTTC.